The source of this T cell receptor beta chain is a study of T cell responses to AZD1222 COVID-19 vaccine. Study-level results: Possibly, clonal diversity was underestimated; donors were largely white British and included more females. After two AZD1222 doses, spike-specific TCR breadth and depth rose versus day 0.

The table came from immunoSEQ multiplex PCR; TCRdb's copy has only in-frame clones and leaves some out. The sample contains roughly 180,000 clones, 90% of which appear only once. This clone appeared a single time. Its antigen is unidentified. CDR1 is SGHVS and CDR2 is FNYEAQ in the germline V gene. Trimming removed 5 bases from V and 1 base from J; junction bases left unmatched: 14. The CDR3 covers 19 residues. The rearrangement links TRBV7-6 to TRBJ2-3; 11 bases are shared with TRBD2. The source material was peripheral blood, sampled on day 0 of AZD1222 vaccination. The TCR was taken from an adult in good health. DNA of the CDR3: TGTGCCAGCAGCCCACTCTGGATAGCGGGGGGGGCTGGCACAGATACGCAGTATTTT. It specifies CASSPLWIAGGAGTDTQYF.